In its sample, the clone carrying this TCR beta chain was seen once. Its antigen is still unknown. CDR1 is LNHDA and CDR2 is SQIVND in the germline V gene (reference sequence). The V end was cut by 10 bases, the J end by 12 bases, with 19 bases between. The CDR3 contains 13 residues. This sample was included in a study of T cell responses to AZD1222 COVID-19 vaccine. For the study at large: Second doses at about 4 or about 12 weeks were pooled. Study observations and caveats: Nearly half of the spike-specific TCRs reportedly recognize variant regions that carry no mutations. Among vaccine-associated CD4 TCRs, coverage spanned spike, with dominance at 160-218 and 743-854. Just a handful of AZD1222 recipients tested seropositive at baseline.

Profiling relied on immunoSEQ multiplex PCR, and the TCRdb table lists in-frame clones only, not all of them. The sample records about 110,000 clones, about 82% being singletons. The receptor was derived from an adult in good health. The chain joins TRBV19 to TRBJ2-6, with a weak D call TRBD2 (5 bases). The material sequenced was peripheral blood, taken on day 0 of AZD1222 vaccination. The CDR3 DNA follows: TGTGCCATCACTAGTCGGGGTGCGGCCGTCCTGACTTTC. Protein: CAITSRGAAVLTF.